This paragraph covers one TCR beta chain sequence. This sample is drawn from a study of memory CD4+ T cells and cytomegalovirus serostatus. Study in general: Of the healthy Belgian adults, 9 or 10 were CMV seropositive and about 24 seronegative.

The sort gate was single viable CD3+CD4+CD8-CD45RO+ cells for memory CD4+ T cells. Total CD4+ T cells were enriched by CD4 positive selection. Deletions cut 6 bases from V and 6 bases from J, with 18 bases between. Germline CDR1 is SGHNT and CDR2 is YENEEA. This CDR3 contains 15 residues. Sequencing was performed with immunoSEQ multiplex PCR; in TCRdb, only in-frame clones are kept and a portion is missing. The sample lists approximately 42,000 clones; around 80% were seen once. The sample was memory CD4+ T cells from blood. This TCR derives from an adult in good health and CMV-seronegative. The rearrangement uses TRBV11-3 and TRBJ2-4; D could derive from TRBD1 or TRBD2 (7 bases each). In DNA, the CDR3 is TGTGCCAGCAGTTTTGGGGGAGGGGGCCTAAACATTCAGTACTTC. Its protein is CASSFGGGGLNIQYF.